Sequencing of this TCR beta chain was carried out in a study of radiation and T cells in renal cell carcinoma. For the study at large: Nephrectomy followed 15 Gy stereotactic body radiation by 4 weeks.

Notes on this clone: Its antigen is still unknown.

Findings and limits, study-wide: Top tumor clonotypes rose in blood 2 weeks post-radiation, then contracted.

The CDR3 is made up of 12 amino acids. Trimming cost V 3 bases and J 8 bases, with 5 bases left between them. The germline V gene has CDR1 SNHLY and CDR2 FYNNEI. Profiled with immunoSEQ multiplex PCR; TCRdb holds only in-frame clones, not every one. The sample records some 150,000 clones, about 87% being singletons. The time point denotes: blood 2 weeks post-SBRT. Noted treatment: 15 Gy SBRT to primary tumor, nephrectomy 4 weeks later. Serial blood draws occurred at baseline and 2 and 4 weeks post-SBRT. The tumor was a clear cell renal cell carcinoma. The sequence was obtained from a woman aged 50 to 65 with renal cell carcinoma. The chain couples TRBV2 to TRBJ1-6; D is uncertain. This specimen consisted of blood, obtained from a patient whose treatment included radiotherapy and nephrectomy. CDR3 protein: CASSDGDSPLHF. The CDR3 DNA is TGTGCCAGCAGTGATGGGGATTCACCCCTCCACTTT.